This T cell receptor (beta chain) was recovered during a study of memory CD4+ T cells and cytomegalovirus serostatus. Findings and caveats of the study: Repertoires predicted CMV serostatus with median bootstrapped AUC of approximately 0.94. The CMV-associated TCR signature appears largely within the CD4+ memory repertoire. Of approximately 160 reported CMV TCRbeta sequences, 60 to 85 were found in memory CD4+ repertoires.

Single viable CD3+CD4+CD8-CD45RO+ cells were sorted as the memory CD4+ T cells. A remark on this clone: Its specificity is unknown.

Repertoires were generated with immunoSEQ multiplex PCR, while TCRdb's copy carries only in-frame clones and drops some. This table has around 54,000 clones, 60% to 75% appearing once. V shed 6 bases and J shed 0 bases, with 18 bases lying between them. CDR3 length equals 17 residues. The germline V gene encodes CDR1 SGHAT and CDR2 FQNNGV. This sequence originates from an adult in good health and CMV-seropositive. The genes are TRBV11-2 and TRBJ1-3; tentative D call: TRBD1 (5 bases). Sequenced input: memory CD4+ T cells from blood. The CDR3 DNA reads TGTGCCAGCAGACGCCGGGGACCTCAAAGCTCTGGAAACACCATATATTTT. It codes for CASRRRGPQSSGNTIYF.